This T cell receptor beta chain was observed in a study of identical twins. Healthy Caucasian individuals made up all the donors. A single record per CDR3 protein comes from TCRdb applying MiXCR to the 5' RACE reads. The sample records 500,000 to 550,000 distinct CDR3 sequences, 20% to 25% being singletons. The CDR3 runs 14 residues. CDR1 and CDR2 from the germline V gene are DFQATT and SNEGSKA (reference sequence). V gave up 2 bases and J gave up 0 bases, with 10 bases separating them. The same data also contributed to another study, on T cells expressing NK-cell markers. From that study: Dominant NKG2C+ clonotypes made up about 1.0-7.0% of CD8+ T cells in roughly 6 donors.

J is TRBJ1-2 and V is TRBV20-1, with unresolved D. Sequenced: CD4+ T cells sorted from blood. This TCR came from a woman in her late teens or twenties in good health. CDR3 in DNA: TGCAGTGCTAGATCCGACACCGCTAACTATGGCTACACCTTC. This sequence encodes CSARSDTANYGYTF.